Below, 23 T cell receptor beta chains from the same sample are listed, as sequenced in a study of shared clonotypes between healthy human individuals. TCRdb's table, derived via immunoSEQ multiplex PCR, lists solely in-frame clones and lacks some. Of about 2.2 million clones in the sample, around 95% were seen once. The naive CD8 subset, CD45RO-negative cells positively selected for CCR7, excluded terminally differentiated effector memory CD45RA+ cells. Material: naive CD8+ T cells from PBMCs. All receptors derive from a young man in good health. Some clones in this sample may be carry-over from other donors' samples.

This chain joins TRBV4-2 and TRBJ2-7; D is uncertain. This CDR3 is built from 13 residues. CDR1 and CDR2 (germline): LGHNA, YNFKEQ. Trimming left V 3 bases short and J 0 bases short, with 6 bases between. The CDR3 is CASSQDTSYEQYF. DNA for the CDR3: TGTGCCAGCAGCCAGGATACCTCCTACGAGCAGTACTTC.

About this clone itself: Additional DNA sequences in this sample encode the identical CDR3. The CDR3 loop reads CASSLRDSTDTQYF. The CDR3 DNA sequence: TGTGCCAGCAGCCTCCGTGACAGCACAGATACGCAGTATTTT. The chain is built from TRBV7-9 and TRBJ2-3; no reliable D call. V lost 5 bases and J lost 0, with 9 bases in between. From germline, CDR1 is SEHNR and CDR2 FQNEAQ (reference sequence). This CDR3 is built from 14 residues.

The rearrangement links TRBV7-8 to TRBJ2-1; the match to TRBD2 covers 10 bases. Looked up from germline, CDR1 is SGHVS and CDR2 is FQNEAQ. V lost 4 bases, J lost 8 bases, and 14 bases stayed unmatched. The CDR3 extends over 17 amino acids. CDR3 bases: TGTGCCAGCAGCTCTCAAGCTGGCCTAGCGGGAGTCTATGAGCAGTTCTTC. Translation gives CASSSQAGLAGVYEQFF.

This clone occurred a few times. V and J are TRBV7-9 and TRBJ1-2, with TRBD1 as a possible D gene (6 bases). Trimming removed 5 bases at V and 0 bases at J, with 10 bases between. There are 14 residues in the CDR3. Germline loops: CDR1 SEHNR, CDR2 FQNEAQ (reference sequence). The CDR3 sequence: CASSKDSSNYGYTF. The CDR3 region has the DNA TGTGCCAGCAGCAAGGACAGCTCTAACTATGGCTACACCTTC.

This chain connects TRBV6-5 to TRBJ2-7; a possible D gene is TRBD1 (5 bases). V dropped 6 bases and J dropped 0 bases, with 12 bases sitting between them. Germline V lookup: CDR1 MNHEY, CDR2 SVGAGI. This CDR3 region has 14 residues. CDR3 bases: TGTGCCAGCAGGCTCGACAGTAGCTCCTACGAGCAGTACTTC. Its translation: CASRLDSSSYEQYF.

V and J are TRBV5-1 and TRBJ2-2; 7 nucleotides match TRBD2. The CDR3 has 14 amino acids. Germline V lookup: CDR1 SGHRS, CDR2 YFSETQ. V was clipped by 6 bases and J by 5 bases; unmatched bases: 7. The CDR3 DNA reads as TGCGCCAGCACCTCTGCGGGAGTAACCGGGGAGCTGTTTTTT. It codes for CASTSAGVTGELFF.

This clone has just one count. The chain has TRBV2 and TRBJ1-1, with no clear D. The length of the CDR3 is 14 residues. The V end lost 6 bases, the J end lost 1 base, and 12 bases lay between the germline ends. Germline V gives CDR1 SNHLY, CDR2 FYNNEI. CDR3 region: CASRAETWNTEAFF. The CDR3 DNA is TGTGCCAGCAGAGCCGAGACGTGGAACACTGAAGCTTTCTTT.

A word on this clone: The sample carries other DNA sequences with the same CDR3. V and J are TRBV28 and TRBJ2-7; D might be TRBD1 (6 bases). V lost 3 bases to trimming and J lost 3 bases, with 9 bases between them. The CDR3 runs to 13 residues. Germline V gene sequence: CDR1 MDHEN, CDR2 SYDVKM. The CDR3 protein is CASSLGTSYEQYF. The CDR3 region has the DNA TGTGCCAGCAGTTTGGGGACAAGCTACGAGCAGTACTTC.

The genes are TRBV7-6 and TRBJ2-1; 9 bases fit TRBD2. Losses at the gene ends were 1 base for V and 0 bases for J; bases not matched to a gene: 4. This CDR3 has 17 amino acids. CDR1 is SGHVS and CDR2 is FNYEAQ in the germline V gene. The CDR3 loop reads CASSLGWREGSYNEQFF. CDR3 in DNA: TGTGCCAGCAGCTTAGGGTGGCGGGAGGGCTCCTACAATGAGCAGTTCTTC.

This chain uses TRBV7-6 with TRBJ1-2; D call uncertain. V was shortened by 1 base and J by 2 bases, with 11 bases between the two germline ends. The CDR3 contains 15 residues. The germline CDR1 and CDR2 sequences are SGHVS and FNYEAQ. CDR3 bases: TGTGCCAGCAGCTTAGAGGGCAGCCCGAACTATGGCTACACCTTC. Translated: CASSLEGSPNYGYTF.

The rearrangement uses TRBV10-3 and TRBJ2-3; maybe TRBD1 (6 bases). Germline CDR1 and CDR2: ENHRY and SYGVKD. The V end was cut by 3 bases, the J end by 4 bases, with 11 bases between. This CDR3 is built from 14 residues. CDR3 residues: CAISETGQADTQYF. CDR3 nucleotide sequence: TGTGCCATCAGTGAAACAGGGCAAGCAGATACGCAGTATTTT.

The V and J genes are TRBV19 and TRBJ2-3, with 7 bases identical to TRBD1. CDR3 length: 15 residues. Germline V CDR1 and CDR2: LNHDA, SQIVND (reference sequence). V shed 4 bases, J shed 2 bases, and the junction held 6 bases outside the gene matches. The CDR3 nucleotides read TGTGCCAGTAGTACCCGGGACAGCCACACAGATACGCAGTATTTT. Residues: CASSTRDSHTDTQYF.

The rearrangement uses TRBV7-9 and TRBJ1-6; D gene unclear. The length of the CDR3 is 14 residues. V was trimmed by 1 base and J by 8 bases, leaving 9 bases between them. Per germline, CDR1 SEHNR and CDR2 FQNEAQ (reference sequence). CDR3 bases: TGTGCCAGCAGCTTAGGCAGTAGTGATTCACCCCTCCACTTT. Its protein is CASSLGSSDSPLHF.

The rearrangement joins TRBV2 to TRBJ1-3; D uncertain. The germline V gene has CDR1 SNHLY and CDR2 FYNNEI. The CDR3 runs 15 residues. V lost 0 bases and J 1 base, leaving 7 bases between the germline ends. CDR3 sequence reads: CASSEAKRSGNTIYF. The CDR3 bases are TGTGCCAGCAGTGAAGCGAAGAGATCTGGAAACACCATATATTTT.

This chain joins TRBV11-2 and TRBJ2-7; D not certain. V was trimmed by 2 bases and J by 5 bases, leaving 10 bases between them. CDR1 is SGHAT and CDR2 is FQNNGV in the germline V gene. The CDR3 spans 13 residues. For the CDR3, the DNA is TGTGCCAGCAGCTTAATAGTTTCGGACGAGCAGTACTTC. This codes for CASSLIVSDEQYF.

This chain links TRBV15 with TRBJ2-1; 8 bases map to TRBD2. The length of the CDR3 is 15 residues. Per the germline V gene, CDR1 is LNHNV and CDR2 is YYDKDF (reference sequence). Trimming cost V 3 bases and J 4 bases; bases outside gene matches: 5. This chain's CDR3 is CATSSPREGYNEQFF. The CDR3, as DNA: TGTGCCACCAGCAGTCCCCGGGAGGGATACAATGAGCAGTTCTTC.

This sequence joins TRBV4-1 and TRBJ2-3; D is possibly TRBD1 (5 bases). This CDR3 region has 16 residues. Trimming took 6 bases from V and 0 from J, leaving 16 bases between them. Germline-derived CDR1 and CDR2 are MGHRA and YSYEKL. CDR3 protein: CASSITGGPSTDTQYF. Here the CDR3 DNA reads TGCGCCAGCAGTATTACAGGCGGACCCAGCACAGATACGCAGTATTTT.

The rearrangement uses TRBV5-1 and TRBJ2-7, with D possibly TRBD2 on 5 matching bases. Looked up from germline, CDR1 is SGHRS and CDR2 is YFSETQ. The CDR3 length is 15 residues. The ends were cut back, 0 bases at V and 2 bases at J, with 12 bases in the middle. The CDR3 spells CASSLAPSGPYEQYF. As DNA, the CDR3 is TGCGCCAGCAGCTTGGCCCCCAGCGGTCCCTACGAGCAGTACTTC.

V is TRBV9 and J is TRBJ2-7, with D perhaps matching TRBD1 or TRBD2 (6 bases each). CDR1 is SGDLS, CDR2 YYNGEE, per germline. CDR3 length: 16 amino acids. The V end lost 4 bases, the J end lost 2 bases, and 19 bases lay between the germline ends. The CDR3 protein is CASSNSVPGGTYEQYF. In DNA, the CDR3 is TGTGCCAGCAGCAACTCTGTCCCCGGGGGCACCTACGAGCAGTACTTC.

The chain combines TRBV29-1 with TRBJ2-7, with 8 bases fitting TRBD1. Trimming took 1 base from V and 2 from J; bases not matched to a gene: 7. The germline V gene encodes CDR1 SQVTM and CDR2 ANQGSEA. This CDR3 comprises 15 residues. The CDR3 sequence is CSVEVVQGAAYEQYF. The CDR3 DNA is TGCAGCGTTGAAGTTGTTCAGGGGGCGGCCTACGAGCAGTACTTC.

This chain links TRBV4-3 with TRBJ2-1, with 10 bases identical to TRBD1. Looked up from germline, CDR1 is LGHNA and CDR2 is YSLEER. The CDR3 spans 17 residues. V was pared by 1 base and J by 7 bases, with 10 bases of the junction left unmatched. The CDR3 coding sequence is TGCGCCAGCAGCCAAGCCCCAGACAGGGGGCTAGAAAATGAGCAGTTCTTC. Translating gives CASSQAPDRGLENEQFF.

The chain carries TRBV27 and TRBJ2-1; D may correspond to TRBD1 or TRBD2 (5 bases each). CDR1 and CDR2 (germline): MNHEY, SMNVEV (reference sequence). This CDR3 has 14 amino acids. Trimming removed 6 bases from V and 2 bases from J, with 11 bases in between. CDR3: CASSPGRPYNEQFF. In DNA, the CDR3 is TGTGCCAGCAGCCCGGGGCGTCCCTACAATGAGCAGTTCTTC.

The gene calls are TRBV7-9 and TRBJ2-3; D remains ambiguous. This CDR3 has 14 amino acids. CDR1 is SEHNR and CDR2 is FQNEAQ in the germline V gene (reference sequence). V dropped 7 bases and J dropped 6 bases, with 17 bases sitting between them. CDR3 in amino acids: CASNNRLEPDTQYF. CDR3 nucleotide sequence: TGTGCCAGCAACAATCGGCTAGAGCCCGATACGCAGTATTTT.